Listed below are T cell receptor beta chains from one sample, sequenced in a study of T cells in Graves' hyperthyroidism and ophthalmopathy. MiXCR, run by TCRdb on the multiplex PCR reads, gives a single entry per CDR3 protein. In the table there are some 370,000 distinct CDR3 sequences, about 17% of which are singletons. The sample taken for sequencing was blood. The receptor source for this set is a woman in her twenties or thirties with Graves' hyperthyroidism that later progressed to Graves' ophthalmopathy. The CDR3 runs from the conserved cysteine through the conserved F or W. A D gene is named only where the DNA matches it firmly. A row's size may be missing; if present it is once, few, many or a size class.

- | TRBJ1-1 | TRBV7-9 | few | TGTGCCAGCAGCTTAGTCGCAGGGGAGGGAAACACTGAAGCTTTCTTT | CASSLVAGEGNTEAFF
- | TRBJ1-1 | TRBV10-3 | once | TGTGCCATCAGTGAGTCGATTGGGGTTAGTGAAGCTTTCTTT | CAISESIGVSEAFF
TRBD2 | TRBJ2-3 | TRBV25-1 | many | TGTGCCAGCAGTGACGGATGGGGGGGAGATACGCAGTATTTT | CASSDGWGGDTQYF
TRBD2 | TRBJ2-7 | TRBV5-4 | few | TGTGCCAGCAGCTGGGGCGCCGGGACTAGCGGTCTCTACGAGCAGTACTTC | CASSWGAGTSGLYEQYF
TRBD1 | TRBJ1-1 | TRBV7-9 | few | TGTGCCTCCCGAGCCCTACAGGGGGTGTCCACTGAAGCTTTCTTT | CASRALQGVSTEAFF
- | TRBJ2-3 | TRBV2 | many | TGTGCCAGCAGCAGGAGTATTAGCACAGATACGCAGTATTTT | CASSRSISTDTQYF
- | TRBJ2-2 | TRBV19 | - | TGTGCCAGTAGTATTAATTGGGTAAACACCGGGGAGCTGTTTTTT | CASSINWVNTGELFF
TRBD1 | TRBJ1-4 | TRBV7-2 | - | TGTGCCAGCAGCTTCAGCAGGGGGTATGAAAAACTGTTTTTT | CASSFSRGYEKLFF
- | TRBJ1-2 | TRBV6-1 | - | TGTGCCAGCAGTGGCCTCGGACAGCTTAGCTATGGCTACACCTTC | CASSGLGQLSYGYTF
- | TRBJ1-1 | TRBV20-1 | few | TGCAGTGCTAGAGATGTGGGAAAGAACACTGAAGCTTTCTTT | CSARDVGKNTEAFF
TRBD1 | TRBJ1-1 | TRBV29-1 | few | TGCAGCGTTATGACAGGGCAGAGGACTGAAGCTTTCTTT | CSVMTGQRTEAFF
- | TRBJ1-5 | TRBV20-1 | few | TGCAGTGGAAACAGGGTCGTGGATCAGCCCCAGCATTTT | CSGNRVVDQPQHF
TRBD1 | TRBJ1-1 | TRBV18 | many | TGTGCCAGCTCACCCTCGCAGGGGGAAACGGCTTTCTTT | CASSPSQGETAFF
TRBD2 | TRBJ2-5 | TRBV19 | many | TGTGCCAGTAGTATCAGCGAGCGGGAGGCTCGGGAGACCCAGTACTTC | CASSISEREARETQYF
TRBD2 | TRBJ2-2 | TRBV2 | many | TGTGCCAGCCTTAGGAGCGGGGGAAACACCGGGGAGCTGTTTTTT | CASLRSGGNTGELFF
- | TRBJ2-4 | TRBV19 | once | TGTGCCAGTAGTATGATGGGTGAGGTGCTAGCCAAAAACATTCAGTACTTC | CASSMMGEVLAKNIQYF
- | TRBJ2-7 | TRBV29-1 | - | TGCAGCGTTGGGTCCGGGAGTCTAAACGAGCAGTACTTC | CSVGSGSLNEQYF
- | TRBJ1-1 | TRBV7-9 | - | TGTGCCAGCAGTCCCCGACGGGAGAACACTGAAGCTTTCTTT | CASSPRRENTEAFF
TRBD2 | TRBJ2-4 | TRBV2 | - | TGTGCCAGCAGTGAAGCGCGGGCTAGCGGGACCCACATTCAGTACTTC | CASSEARASGTHIQYF
- | TRBJ2-1 | TRBV11-2 | many | TGTGCCAGCAGCCTACAGTGGGCCTCCTACAATGAGCAGTTCTTC | CASSLQWASYNEQFF